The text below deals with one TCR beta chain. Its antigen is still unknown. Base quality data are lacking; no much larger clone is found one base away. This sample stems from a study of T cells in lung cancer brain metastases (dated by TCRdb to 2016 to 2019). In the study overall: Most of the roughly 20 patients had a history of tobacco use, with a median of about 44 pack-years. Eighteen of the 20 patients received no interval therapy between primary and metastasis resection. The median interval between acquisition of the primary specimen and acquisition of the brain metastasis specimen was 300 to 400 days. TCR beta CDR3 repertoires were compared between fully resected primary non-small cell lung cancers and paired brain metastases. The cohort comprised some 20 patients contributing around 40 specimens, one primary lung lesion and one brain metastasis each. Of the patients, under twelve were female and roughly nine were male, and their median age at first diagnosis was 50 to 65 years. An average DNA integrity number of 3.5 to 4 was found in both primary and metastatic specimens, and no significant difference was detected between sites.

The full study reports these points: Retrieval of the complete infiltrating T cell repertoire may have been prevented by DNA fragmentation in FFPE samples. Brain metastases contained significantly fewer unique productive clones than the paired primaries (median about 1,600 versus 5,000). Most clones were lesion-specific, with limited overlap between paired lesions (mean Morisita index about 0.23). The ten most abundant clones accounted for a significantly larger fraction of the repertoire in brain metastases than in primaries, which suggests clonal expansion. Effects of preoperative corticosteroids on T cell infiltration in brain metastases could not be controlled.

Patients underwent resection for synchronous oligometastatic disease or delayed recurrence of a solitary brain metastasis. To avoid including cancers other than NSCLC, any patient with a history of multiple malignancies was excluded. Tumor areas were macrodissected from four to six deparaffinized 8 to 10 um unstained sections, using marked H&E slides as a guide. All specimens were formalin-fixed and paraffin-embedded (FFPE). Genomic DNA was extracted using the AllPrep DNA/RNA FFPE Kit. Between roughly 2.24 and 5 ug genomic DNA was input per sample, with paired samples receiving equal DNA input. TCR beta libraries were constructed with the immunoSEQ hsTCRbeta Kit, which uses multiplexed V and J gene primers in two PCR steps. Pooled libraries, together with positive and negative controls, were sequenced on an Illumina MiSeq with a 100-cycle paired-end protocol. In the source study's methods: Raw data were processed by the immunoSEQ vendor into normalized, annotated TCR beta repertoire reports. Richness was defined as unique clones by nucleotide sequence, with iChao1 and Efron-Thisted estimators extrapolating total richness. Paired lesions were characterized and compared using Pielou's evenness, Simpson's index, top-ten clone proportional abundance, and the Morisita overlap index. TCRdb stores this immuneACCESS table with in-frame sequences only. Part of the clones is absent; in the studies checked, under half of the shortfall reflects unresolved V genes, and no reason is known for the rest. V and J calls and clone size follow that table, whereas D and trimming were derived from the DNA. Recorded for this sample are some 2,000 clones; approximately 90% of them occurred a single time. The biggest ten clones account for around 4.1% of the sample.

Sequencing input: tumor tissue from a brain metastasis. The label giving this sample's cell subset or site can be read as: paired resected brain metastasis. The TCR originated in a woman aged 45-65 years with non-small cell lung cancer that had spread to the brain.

The sequenced DNA is TGCGCCAGCAGCCAGAGCTCGAGGAGTCCTAGGGGTGAAGCTTTCTTT. It codes for CASSQSSRSPRGEAFF. This sequence uses TRBV4-3 and TRBJ1-1; a tentative D match to TRBD1 spans 5 bases. V was cut back by 3 bases and J by 7 bases, leaving a gap of 21 bases between them. The CDR3 runs 16 residues from the cysteine to the phenylalanine. CDR3 DNA only is kept here, 48 bases in frame from base 1. From the germline V gene, CDR1 is LGHNA and CDR2 is YSLEER.